This T cell receptor beta chain was profiled in a study of blood T cells in healthy people across ages. V trimming: 5 bases; J trimming: 6 bases; junction bases outside the gene matches: 6. Germline-derived CDR1 and CDR2 are SGHDN and FVKESK. This CDR3 comprises 14 residues. The second PCR ran about 6 to 11 cycles with a sample-barcoded 5' primer and J-beta primers. MiXCR, applied by TCRdb to the 5' RACE reads, yields one record per CDR3 protein. The sample includes about 780,000 distinct CDR3 sequences, about half seen only once; the top ten take roughly 20%. This clonotype was seen a handful of times.

This chain links TRBV14 with TRBJ2-7, with TRBD2 identical over 11 bases. The clonotype comes from a man older than 75 in good health. Material: blood. DNA for the CDR3: TGTGCCAGCAGCGCACTAGCGGGAGCAAGCGAGCAGTACTTC. It specifies CASSALAGASEQYF.